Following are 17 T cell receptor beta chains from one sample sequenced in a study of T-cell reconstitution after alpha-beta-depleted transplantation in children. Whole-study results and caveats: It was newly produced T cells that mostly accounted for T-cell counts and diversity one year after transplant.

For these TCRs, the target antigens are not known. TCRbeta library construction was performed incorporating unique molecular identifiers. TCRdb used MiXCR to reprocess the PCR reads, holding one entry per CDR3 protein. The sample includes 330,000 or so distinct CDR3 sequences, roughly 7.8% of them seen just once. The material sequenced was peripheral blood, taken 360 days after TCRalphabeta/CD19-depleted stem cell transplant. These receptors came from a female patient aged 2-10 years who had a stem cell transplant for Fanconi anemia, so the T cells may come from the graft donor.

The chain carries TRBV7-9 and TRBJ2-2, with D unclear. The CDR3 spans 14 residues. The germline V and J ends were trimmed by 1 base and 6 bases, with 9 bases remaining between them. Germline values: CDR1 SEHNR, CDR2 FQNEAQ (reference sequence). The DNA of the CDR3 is TGTGCCAGCAGCTTAGTAAGCGAGGCCGGGGAGCTGTTTTTT. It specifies CASSLVSEAGELFF.

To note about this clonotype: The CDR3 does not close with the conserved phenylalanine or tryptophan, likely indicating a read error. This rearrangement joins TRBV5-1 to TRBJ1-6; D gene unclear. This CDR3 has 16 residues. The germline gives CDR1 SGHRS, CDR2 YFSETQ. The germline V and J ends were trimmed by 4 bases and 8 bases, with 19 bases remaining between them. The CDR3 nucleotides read TGCGCCAGCAGCCCCGGGTGGGGAAGGAACGATTCACCCCTCCACTCT. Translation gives CASSPGWGRNDSPLHS.

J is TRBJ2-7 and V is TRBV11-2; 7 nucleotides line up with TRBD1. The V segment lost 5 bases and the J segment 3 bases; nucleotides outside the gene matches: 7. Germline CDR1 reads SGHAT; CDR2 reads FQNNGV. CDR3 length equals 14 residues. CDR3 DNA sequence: TGTGCCAGCAGCGCCGACAGGGTTTACTACGAGCAGTACTTC. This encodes CASSADRVYYEQYF.

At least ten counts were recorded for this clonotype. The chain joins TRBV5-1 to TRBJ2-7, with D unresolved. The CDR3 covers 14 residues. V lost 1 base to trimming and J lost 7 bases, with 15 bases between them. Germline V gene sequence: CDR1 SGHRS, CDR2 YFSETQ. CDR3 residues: CASSLLPQTREQYF. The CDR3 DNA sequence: TGCGCCAGCAGCTTGCTACCCCAAACTCGGGAGCAGTACTTC.

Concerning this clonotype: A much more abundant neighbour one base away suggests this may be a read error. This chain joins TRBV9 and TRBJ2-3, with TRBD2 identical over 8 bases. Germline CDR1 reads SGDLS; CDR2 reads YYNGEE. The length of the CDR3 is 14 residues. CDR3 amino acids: CASSPGLVTDTQFF. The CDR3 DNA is TGTGCCAGCAGCCCGGGACTAGTCACAGATACGCAGTTTTTT.

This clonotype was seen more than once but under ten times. CDR3 in DNA: TGCAGTGTCATTACGGCGAGCGGGGCGTTACAAGAGACCCAGTACTTC. Residues: CSVITASGALQETQYF. This chain joins TRBV20-1 and TRBJ2-5, with 7 bases that match TRBD2. The junction had 16 bases not matched to a gene; V was cut back by 7 bases and J by 2 bases. The CDR3 contains 16 residues. Germline assignment: CDR1 DFQATT and CDR2 SNEGSKA (reference sequence).

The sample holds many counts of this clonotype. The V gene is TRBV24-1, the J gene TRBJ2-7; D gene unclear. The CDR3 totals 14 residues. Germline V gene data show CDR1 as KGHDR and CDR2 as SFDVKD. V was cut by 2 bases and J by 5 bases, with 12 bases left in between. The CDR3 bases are TGTGCCACCAGTGATTCAGGTACAAGTGACGAGCAGTACTTC. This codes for CATSDSGTSDEQYF.

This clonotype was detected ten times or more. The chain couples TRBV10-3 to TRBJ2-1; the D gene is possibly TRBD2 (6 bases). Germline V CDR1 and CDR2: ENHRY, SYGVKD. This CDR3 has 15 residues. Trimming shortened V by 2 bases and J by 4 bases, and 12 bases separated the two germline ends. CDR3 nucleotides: TGTGCCATCAGTGAGCGAGCGGGTTCGTACAATGAGCAGTTCTTC. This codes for CAISERAGSYNEQFF.

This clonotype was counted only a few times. Here the CDR3 DNA reads TGCGCCAGCAGCTTCCGGACTAGCGTAACCACAGATACGCAGTATTTT. Translation: CASSFRTSVTTDTQYF. V is TRBV5-1 and J is TRBJ2-3, with TRBD2 matching over 9 bases. V shed 2 bases and J 2 bases; nucleotides not matched to a gene: 6. Germline lookup yields CDR1 SGHRS and CDR2 YFSETQ. The CDR3 sequence is 16 residues long.

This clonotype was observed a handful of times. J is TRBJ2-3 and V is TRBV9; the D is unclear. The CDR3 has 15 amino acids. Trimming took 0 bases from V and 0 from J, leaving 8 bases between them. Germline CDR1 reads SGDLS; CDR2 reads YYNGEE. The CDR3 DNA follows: TGTGCCAGCAGCGTAGAGGGCGGAAGCACAGATACGCAGTATTTT. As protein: CASSVEGGSTDTQYF.

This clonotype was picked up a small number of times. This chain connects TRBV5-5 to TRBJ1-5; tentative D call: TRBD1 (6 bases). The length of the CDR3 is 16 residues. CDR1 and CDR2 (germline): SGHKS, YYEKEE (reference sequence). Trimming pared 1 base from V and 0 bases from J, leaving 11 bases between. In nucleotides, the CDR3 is TGTGCCAGCAGCTTGACGGGGGGACATAGCAATCAGCCCCAGCATTTT. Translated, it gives CASSLTGGHSNQPQHF.

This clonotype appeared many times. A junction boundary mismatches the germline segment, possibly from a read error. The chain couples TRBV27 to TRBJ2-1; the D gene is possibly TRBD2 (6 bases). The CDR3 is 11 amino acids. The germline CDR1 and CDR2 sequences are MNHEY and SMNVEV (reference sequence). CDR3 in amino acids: CASSLGLALTF. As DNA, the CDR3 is TGTGCCAGCAGTTTGGGGCTAGCGTTAACCTTC.

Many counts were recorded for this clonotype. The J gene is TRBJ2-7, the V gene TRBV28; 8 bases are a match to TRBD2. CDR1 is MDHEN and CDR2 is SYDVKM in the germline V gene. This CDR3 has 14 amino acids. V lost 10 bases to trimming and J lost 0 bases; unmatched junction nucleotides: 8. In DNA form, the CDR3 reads TGTGCCACCTTACCAGCGGGGGACTCCTACGAGCAGTACGTC. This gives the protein CATLPAGDSYEQYV.

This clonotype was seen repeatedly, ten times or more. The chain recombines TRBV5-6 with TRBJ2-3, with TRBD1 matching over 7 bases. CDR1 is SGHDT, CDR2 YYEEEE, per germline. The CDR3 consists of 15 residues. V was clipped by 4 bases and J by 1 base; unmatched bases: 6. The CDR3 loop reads CASSPGTVGTDTQYF. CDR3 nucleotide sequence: TGTGCCAGCAGCCCCGGGACAGTGGGCACAGATACGCAGTATTTT.

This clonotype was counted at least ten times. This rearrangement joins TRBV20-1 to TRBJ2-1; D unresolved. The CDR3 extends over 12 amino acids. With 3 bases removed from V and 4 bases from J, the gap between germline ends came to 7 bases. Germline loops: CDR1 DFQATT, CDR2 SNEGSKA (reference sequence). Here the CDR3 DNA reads TGCAGTGCTAGCTTTCTTTACAATGAGCAGTTCTTC. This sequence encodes CSASFLYNEQFF.

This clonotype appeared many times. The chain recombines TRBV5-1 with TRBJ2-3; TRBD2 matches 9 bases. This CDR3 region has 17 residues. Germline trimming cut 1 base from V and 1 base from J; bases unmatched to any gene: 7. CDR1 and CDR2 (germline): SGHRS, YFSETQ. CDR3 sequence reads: CASSLWTVAGGTDTQYF. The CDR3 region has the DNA TGCGCCAGCAGCTTGTGGACAGTAGCGGGAGGCACAGATACGCAGTATTTT.

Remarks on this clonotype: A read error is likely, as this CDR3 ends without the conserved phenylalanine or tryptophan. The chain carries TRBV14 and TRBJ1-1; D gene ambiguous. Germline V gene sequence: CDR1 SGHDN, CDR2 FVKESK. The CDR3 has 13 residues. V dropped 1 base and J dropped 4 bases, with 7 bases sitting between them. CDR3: CASSQGDPTEAFL. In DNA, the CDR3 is TGTGCCAGCAGCCAAGGTGACCCCACTGAAGCTTTCCTT.